The text below deals with one T cell receptor (beta chain). Its antigen has not been determined. Qualities for individual bases were not recorded, and no much larger clone is one base off. The donors were healthy, HIV-negative adults with no recently reported acute infections or vaccinations. Only Caucasian adults living in Nashville, Tennessee, USA were represented among the donors. CD4+ T cells were enriched by magnetic negative selection, after which naive cells were positively selected on CD45RA and the negative fraction was taken as the memory subset. Blood was collected by leukapheresis, and PBMCs were isolated by Ficoll-Histopaque density gradient centrifugation and then cryopreserved in liquid nitrogen vapor phase. Analytical flow cytometry was used to check the purity and quantity of each magnetically sorted T cell population. Each sorted fraction had its genomic DNA isolated and then quantified by UV absorbance on a Nanodrop 2000c.

Using the deep immunoSEQ assay, TCR CDR3 regions were amplified from genomic DNA by multiplex PCR. For each cell subset, the extracted genomic DNA was distributed evenly across all wells of several immunoSEQ 96-well plates, and each plate served as one replicate. Each replicate PCR for sorted subsets received around 200 ng genomic DNA, equal to about 30,000 T cell genomes. Purified libraries were quantified with a Qubit 3.0 fluorometer, sized on a Bioanalyzer 2100, and re-quantified with the KAPA Library Quantification kit. Each immunoSEQ 96-well plate was sequenced on its own single-read 150-cycle Illumina NextSeq 550 flow cell. The published analysis was carried out like this. Because only junctional sequences without quality scores were contained in the immunoSEQ output, filtering matching that applied to full-length reads could not be performed. Sequences were annotated with PyIR, a Python wrapper for IgBLAST v1.9, and V/J genes and CDR3 were assigned using IMGT germline references. Reads were filtered out if the reads had weak V/J assignments (E-value above 1e-6), no CDR3, stop codons, out-of-frame junctions, or ambiguous translated residues. V3J clonotypes were defined as sequences sharing an identical inferred V gene, J gene, and CDR3 amino acid sequence. To compute the percentage overlap between repertoires, the number of shared unique clonotypes was divided by the size of the smaller repertoire. Three approaches were used to assess repertoire richness: RTK rarefaction, the Chao1 estimator, and Recon v2.1 estimates of unobserved clonotypes. For all TCRbeta clonotypes obtained by the gDNA method from several donors, generation probabilities were computed with OLGA. TCRdb obtained this table from immuneACCESS and retained in-frame rearrangements with V and J assigned. These tables miss some clones; where compared with another copy, unresolved V genes account for less than half of the shortfall, and the remainder is unexplained. The V and J calls and clone size were taken over from that table, and D and trimming were inferred from the DNA. The sample table holds approximately 500,000 clones, of which less than 96% were seen once. The ten largest clonotypes hold 0.06% of the sample.

The source of the sample is a study of shared clonotypes between healthy human individuals (dated by TCRdb to about 2020). For context, the study as a whole: The cohort comprised two women and a few men aged 18 to 49 years. Per donor, three plates each were used for CD4 naive and CD4 memory, two for CD8 naive, and one for CD8 memory. Blood TCR repertoires of about five healthy adults were deeply sequenced to estimate repertoire size and the extent of clonotype sharing between individuals. To increase sequencing depth and limit assay-specific biases, TCR repertoire library preparation and sequencing were carried out by different laboratories using diverse techniques. Per donor, leukapheresis produced somewhere between about 0.85 and 10 billion PBMCs. Findings and caveats that apply to the study as a whole: Sharing across several donors was observed for 4.5% to 6.5% of naive CD4, 3% to 3.5% of naive CD8, over 2% of memory CD4, and approximately 0.41% of memory CD8 clonotypes. Only blood was sampled, and tissue TCR repertoires likely differ from those in blood. Larger estimated clonotype richness was generally found for naive subsets than for memory subsets. The small number of donors limited the genetic and exposure-history diversity represented. Even with the large sequencing depth, rarefaction of the sorted-subset datasets indicated that sequencing was incomplete. Higher generation probabilities were observed for clonotypes shared by all four sorted-subset donors than for non-shared clonotypes. Pairwise subsampling indicated that sequencing depth was expected to affect the degree of clonotype sharing among donors.

The CDR3 numbers 14 residues from cysteine through phenylalanine. The DNA shown is the 42-base CDR3, in frame from base 1. CDR1 and CDR2 were assigned from the germline V gene as MGHRA and YSYEKL. V gives up 6 bases and J gives up 5 bases, and the segment between their germline ends measures 14 bases. Source material: naive CD4+ T cells sorted from blood. The cell subset or site label, read with the paper, signifies: CD45RA+ positively selected. The chain is made from TRBV4-1 and TRBJ2-1, with the D gene possibly TRBD1 or TRBD2, each one fitting 5 bases. The sequence was obtained from a woman aged 25 to 39 in good health. The CDR3 region reads CASRTGRWDNEQFF. The nucleotide sequence reads as follows: TGCGCCAGCAGAACGGGACGTTGGGACAATGAGCAGTTCTTC.